Sequencing of this T cell receptor (beta chain) was carried out in a study of T-cell memory formation after mild COVID-19. TCRdb processed the 5' RACE reads anew with MiXCR; each CDR3 protein has one entry. The data contain around 410,000 distinct CDR3 sequences, less than 25% of them seen just once; the ten biggest clones take up about an eighth. This CDR3 region has 12 residues. CDR1 and CDR2 from the germline V gene are SQVTM and ANQGSEA. Turning to this clonotype: Antigen: not known. One end of the junction does not line up with germline, which may come from a read error.

Findings and caveats of the study: Mainly in CM and EM were contracting CD4+ clones; CD8+ were in EMRA.

The sequence derives from an adult woman who had mild COVID-19 (a few samples of this study predate the infection). Cell type and time point are not known. The specimen was PBMCs or a T cell subset sorted from them (not recorded which). The V and J genes are TRBV29-1 and TRBJ2-7; TRBD1 aligns across 7 bases. The CDR3 sequence is CSVEGQAYEQYF. In DNA, the CDR3 is TGCAGCGTAGAAGGACAGGCCTACGAGCAGTACTTC.